This is a list of T cell receptor beta chains from one sample in a study of breast tumors, draining lymph nodes, adjacent tissues. TCRdb called the multiplex PCR reads again in MiXCR, with one record for every CDR3 protein. The data contain more than 100,000 distinct CDR3 sequences, approximately 20% of them seen just once; the ten biggest clones take up around 2.6%. Material for sequencing was axillary lymph node tissue. Receptors were obtained from a female donor with breast cancer. Some clones in this sample may be carry-over from other donors' samples. Each CDR3 is given with its conserved first and last residue. D genes are given only for firm matches. The size field is filled for only some rows; it gives once, few, many or a size class.

TRBV20-1	13	TRBD2	many	TRBJ2-3	TGCAGTGCTATACTAGCGCCCACAGATACGCAGTATTTT	CSAILAPTDTQYF
TRBV12-3/TRBV12-4	13	NA	many	TRBJ1-4	TGTGCCAGCAGTTTTGGCTTGGGTGAAAAACTGTTTTTT	CASSFGLGEKLFF
TRBV18	15	TRBD1	NA	TRBJ2-7	TGTGCCAGCTCACCGGCCACAGGGGGCTTCTACGAGCAGTCCTTC	CASSPATGGFYEQSF
TRBV11-2	14	NA	few	TRBJ2-7	TGTGCCAGCAGCTTAGAGTCCGGTGGTGGGGAGCGGTACTTC	CASSLESGGGERYF
TRBV20-1	16	NA	NA	TRBJ2-4	TGCAGTGCCGGAACAGGGGAGGGGATAGCCAAAGACATTCAGTACTTC	CSAGTGEGIAKDIQYF
TRBV20-1	12	NA	many	TRBJ2-4	TGCAGTGCTAGGAGCAGGGGAAACATTCAGTACTTC	CSARSRGNIQYF
TRBV25-1	15	TRBD2	many	TRBJ2-1	TGTGCCAGCAGTGAATCTAGCGGGAGGGCCATTGAGCAGTTCTTC	CASSESSGRAIEQFF
TRBV3-1	16	TRBD2	many	TRBJ2-7	TGTGCCAGCAGCCGGGAGACAGCGGGAGTGGGGTACGAGCAGTACTTC	CASSRETAGVGYEQYF
TRBV27	18	NA	NA	TRBJ2-6	TGTGCCAGCAGTTCCGACAGGATGGGGAAATCTGGGGCCAACGTCCTGACTTTC	CASSSDRMGKSGANVLTF
TRBV6-1	15	TRBD1	NA	TRBJ2-4	TGTGCCAGCAGGGACAGGTTAGGAGCCAAAAACATTCAGTACTTC	CASRDRLGAKNIQYF
TRBV12-3/TRBV12-4	14	TRBD1	many	TRBJ2-2	TGTGCCAGCAGGACAGGGGTTGGGGGCGGGGAGCTGTTTTTT	CASRTGVGGGELFF
TRBV7-9	17	NA	many	TRBJ2-3	TGTGCCAGCAGCCCGGCACCGGGGAGCAGGGGCACAGATACGCAGTATTTT	CASSPAPGSRGTDTQYF
TRBV20-1	13	NA	many	TRBJ2-1	TGCAGTGCTACCATCGGACTAAACAATGAGCAGTTCTTC	CSATIGLNNEQFF
TRBV2	15	TRBD1	many	TRBJ1-6	TGTGCCAGCAGTTTACAGGGGGTCACAAATTCACCCCTCCACTTT	CASSLQGVTNSPLHF
TRBV12-3/TRBV12-4	19	TRBD2	many	TRBJ2-3	TGTGCCAGCAGTTTCCAGGGAGGAATAGCGGGAGGGCCGACAGATACGCAGTATTTT	CASSFQGGIAGGPTDTQYF
TRBV28	15	NA	NA	TRBJ2-1	TGTGCCAGCAGTTTCGAGGGCAGCTCCTACAATGAGCAGTTCTTC	CASSFEGSSYNEQFF
TRBV20-1	11	TRBD1	NA	TRBJ2-1	TGCAGTGAAGGGACAGGGAGGGGGCAGTTCTTC	CSEGTGRGQFF
TRBV20-1	13	TRBD2	many	TRBJ2-3	TGCAGTGCCACTAGCGGGAGTAGAGATACGCAGTATTTT	CSATSGSRDTQYF
TRBV20-1	13	NA	many	TRBJ1-3	TGCAGTGCTAGAGGCCTGGTTCGAGACACCATATATTTT	CSARGLVRDTIYF
TRBV27	13	NA	many	TRBJ1-6	TGTGCCAGCAGTTTACCCGGGGCGGGAACCCTCCACTTT	CASSLPGAGTLHF
TRBV29-1	16	TRBD1	many	TRBJ2-5	TGCAGCGTTGAAGATCCGGGACAGGAAGGGCTGGAGACCCAGTACTTC	CSVEDPGQEGLETQYF
TRBV7-8	14	NA	many	TRBJ2-1	TGTGCCAGCAGCTTCGAGTTCTCCTACAATGAGCAGTTCTTC	CASSFEFSYNEQFF
TRBV6-2/TRBV6-3	14	NA	NA	TRBJ2-2	TGTGCCAGCAGTCTGAGGGTAGGCGCCGGGGAGCCGTTTTTT	CASSLRVGAGEPFF